This is a list of T cell receptor beta chains from one sample in a study of shared clonotypes between healthy human individuals. Only in-frame clones appear in the TCRdb table, and some are missing; sequencing was by immunoSEQ multiplex PCR. The sample has some 1,900,000 clones; about 95% are singletons. Sequencing was done on a sample of naive CD8+ T cells sorted from blood. The receptor source for this set is a man between 18 and 29 years old in good health. Each CDR3 is given with its conserved first and last residue. D genes are given only for firm matches. Size is omitted from some rows. Given values are once, few, many or a class for expanded clones.

d_call: NA
v_call: TRBV7-9
j_call: TRBJ1-4
clone_size: NA
cdr3_length: 11
cdr3_nt: TGTGCCAGCATGGGAGAGGAAAAACTGTTTTTT
cdr3_aa: CASMGEEKLFF

d_call: TRBD1
v_call: TRBV6-1
j_call: TRBJ1-1
clone_size: NA
cdr3_length: 14
cdr3_nt: TGTGCCAGCAGAATTCAGGGGGGGAACACTGAAGCTTTCTTT
cdr3_aa: CASRIQGGNTEAFF

d_call: NA
v_call: TRBV19
j_call: TRBJ2-7
clone_size: NA
cdr3_length: 15
cdr3_nt: TGTGCCAGTAGTGCCAGGACTGGAGCTGCCTACGAGCAGTACTTC
cdr3_aa: CASSARTGAAYEQYF

d_call: TRBD2
v_call: TRBV7-9
j_call: TRBJ2-5
clone_size: NA
cdr3_length: 15
cdr3_nt: TGTGCCAGCAGCTACGGGACTAGCGAACTAGAGACCCAGTACTTC
cdr3_aa: CASSYGTSELETQYF

d_call: TRBD2
v_call: TRBV2
j_call: TRBJ2-7
clone_size: NA
cdr3_length: 15
cdr3_nt: TGTGCCAGCAGTGACCAGCGGGAGCACTCCTACGAGCAGTACTTC
cdr3_aa: CASSDQREHSYEQYF

d_call: NA
v_call: TRBV2
j_call: TRBJ1-1
clone_size: NA
cdr3_length: 11
cdr3_nt: TGTGCCAGCTTCCACGGACCTGAAGCTTTCTTT
cdr3_aa: CASFHGPEAFF

d_call: NA
v_call: TRBV15
j_call: TRBJ2-5
clone_size: NA
cdr3_length: 14
cdr3_nt: TGTGCCACCAGCTCTACCGCAGGGGTGGAGACCCAGTACTTC
cdr3_aa: CATSSTAGVETQYF

d_call: NA
v_call: TRBV11-3
j_call: TRBJ1-5
clone_size: NA
cdr3_length: 16
cdr3_nt: TGTGCCAGCAGCTTAAACCAGGGATATAGCAATCAGCCCCAGCATTTT
cdr3_aa: CASSLNQGYSNQPQHF

d_call: TRBD2
v_call: TRBV13
j_call: TRBJ2-3
clone_size: NA
cdr3_length: 17
cdr3_nt: TGTGCCAGCAGCCCCCAACTAGCGGGGGGACCGACAGATACGCAGTATTTT
cdr3_aa: CASSPQLAGGPTDTQYF

d_call: NA
v_call: TRBV2
j_call: TRBJ2-7
clone_size: NA
cdr3_length: 15
cdr3_nt: TGTGCCAGCAGTGAAGGGGGGGACGGAAGCTACGAGCAGTACTTC
cdr3_aa: CASSEGGDGSYEQYF

d_call: NA
v_call: TRBV11-2
j_call: TRBJ2-7
clone_size: NA
cdr3_length: 14
cdr3_nt: TGTGCCAGCAGCTTAGGTGGGCCCTCCTACGAGCAGTACTTC
cdr3_aa: CASSLGGPSYEQYF

d_call: TRBD2
v_call: TRBV5-4
j_call: TRBJ2-1
clone_size: NA
cdr3_length: 15
cdr3_nt: TGTGCCAGCAGAGTGAGCGGGAGCCCCTACAATGAGCAGTTCTTC
cdr3_aa: CASRVSGSPYNEQFF

d_call: NA
v_call: TRBV11-2
j_call: TRBJ1-3
clone_size: NA
cdr3_length: 13
cdr3_nt: TGTGCCAGCAGCTTTTACGGGGGGGACACCATATATTTT
cdr3_aa: CASSFYGGDTIYF

d_call: TRBD1
v_call: TRBV4-3
j_call: TRBJ2-7
clone_size: once
cdr3_length: 16
cdr3_nt: TGCGCCAGCAGCCAGCTCCCGGGACAGGGAGGAGACGAGCAGTACTTC
cdr3_aa: CASSQLPGQGGDEQYF

d_call: NA
v_call: TRBV27
j_call: TRBJ1-1
clone_size: NA
cdr3_length: 14
cdr3_nt: TGTGCCAGCAGTTTATCTACCGGGAACACTGAAGCTTTCTTT
cdr3_aa: CASSLSTGNTEAFF

d_call: NA
v_call: TRBV7-6
j_call: TRBJ1-2
clone_size: NA
cdr3_length: 13
cdr3_nt: TGTGCCAGCAGACGGGTCGAGGGCTATGGCTACACCTTC
cdr3_aa: CASRRVEGYGYTF

d_call: TRBD1
v_call: TRBV11-1
j_call: TRBJ1-1
clone_size: NA
cdr3_length: 14
cdr3_nt: TGTGCCAGCAGTTTGGCACAGGGGGCGAATTATCCTTTCTTT
cdr3_aa: CASSLAQGANYPFF

d_call: NA
v_call: TRBV2
j_call: TRBJ2-7
clone_size: NA
cdr3_length: 14
cdr3_nt: TGTGCCGGCCAGGACGGGGAAAGCTCCTACGAGCAGTACTTC
cdr3_aa: CAGQDGESSYEQYF

d_call: NA
v_call: TRBV11-2
j_call: TRBJ2-1
clone_size: NA
cdr3_length: 11
cdr3_nt: TGTGCCAGCAGCTTAGCGCCTGAGCAGTTCTTC
cdr3_aa: CASSLAPEQFF

d_call: NA
v_call: TRBV6-5
j_call: TRBJ1-1
clone_size: few
cdr3_length: 15
cdr3_nt: TGTGCCAGCAGTTATTCCGGCAGGGGTCACATTGAAGCTTTCTTT
cdr3_aa: CASSYSGRGHIEAFF

d_call: TRBD2
v_call: TRBV9
j_call: TRBJ2-5
clone_size: NA
cdr3_length: 15
cdr3_nt: TGTGCCAGCAGCAGTAGCGGGAGTGGCCAAGAGACCCAGTACTTC
cdr3_aa: CASSSSGSGQETQYF

d_call: TRBD2
v_call: TRBV10-3
j_call: TRBJ2-7
clone_size: NA
cdr3_length: 14
cdr3_nt: TGTGCCATCAGCGACACTAGCGGACTCTACGAGCAGTACTTC
cdr3_aa: CAISDTSGLYEQYF

d_call: NA
v_call: TRBV19
j_call: TRBJ2-1
clone_size: once
cdr3_length: 15
cdr3_nt: TGTGCCAGTAGTATTGGGGACAAACAATGGGATGAGCAGTTCTTC
cdr3_aa: CASSIGDKQWDEQFF

d_call: TRBD2
v_call: TRBV6-6
j_call: TRBJ2-1
clone_size: once
cdr3_length: 16
cdr3_nt: TGTGCCAGCAGCCGGAATCTAGCGGGCTCCTACAATGAGCAGTTCTTC
cdr3_aa: CASSRNLAGSYNEQFF

d_call: NA
v_call: TRBV11-2
j_call: TRBJ2-7
clone_size: NA
cdr3_length: 15
cdr3_nt: TGTGCCAGCAGATGGGGGCAGGGTACGTTCTACGAGCAGTACTTC
cdr3_aa: CASRWGQGTFYEQYF

d_call: NA
v_call: TRBV6-1
j_call: TRBJ2-7
clone_size: NA
cdr3_length: 15
cdr3_nt: TGTGCCAGCAGTGAAGATGTGGGCAGGGGCTACGAGCAGTACTTC
cdr3_aa: CASSEDVGRGYEQYF

d_call: NA
v_call: TRBV5-1
j_call: TRBJ1-6
clone_size: NA
cdr3_length: 18
cdr3_nt: TGCGCCAGCAGCTTGGGGGGGAGCCAAAGCTCCTATAATTCACCCCTCCACTTT
cdr3_aa: CASSLGGSQSSYNSPLHF

d_call: NA
v_call: TRBV15
j_call: TRBJ1-2
clone_size: NA
cdr3_length: 14
cdr3_nt: TGTGCCACCAGCAGTGGGTCAGGGTTCTATGGCTACACCTTC
cdr3_aa: CATSSGSGFYGYTF

d_call: NA
v_call: TRBV29-1
j_call: TRBJ2-4
clone_size: NA
cdr3_length: 14
cdr3_nt: TGCAGCGTAGGAAGACAGGTTTCGCGGGACATTCAGTACTTC
cdr3_aa: CSVGRQVSRDIQYF

d_call: TRBD1
v_call: TRBV2
j_call: TRBJ1-6
clone_size: NA
cdr3_length: 18
cdr3_nt: TGTGCCAGCAGTTCCCTCACGTCCCCGACAGGGCTTAATTCACCCCTCCACTTT
cdr3_aa: CASSSLTSPTGLNSPLHF

d_call: NA
v_call: TRBV11-2
j_call: TRBJ1-2
clone_size: NA
cdr3_length: 15
cdr3_nt: TGTGCCAGCAGCACCCCTACGGGCCCCTTCTATGGCTACACCTTC
cdr3_aa: CASSTPTGPFYGYTF

d_call: TRBD1
v_call: TRBV6-1
j_call: TRBJ1-2
clone_size: NA
cdr3_length: 18
cdr3_nt: TGTGCCAGCAGTGAAACAGGACTGCGTTACAGGGGCTACTATGGCTACACCTTC
cdr3_aa: CASSETGLRYRGYYGYTF

d_call: NA
v_call: TRBV7-2
j_call: TRBJ2-2
clone_size: NA
cdr3_length: 16
cdr3_nt: TGTGCCAGCAGCTTAGCGGCGGCAGGAGGGGCCGGGGAGCTGTTTTTT
cdr3_aa: CASSLAAAGGAGELFF

d_call: NA
v_call: TRBV6-5
j_call: TRBJ2-5
clone_size: NA
cdr3_length: 15
cdr3_nt: TGTGCCAGCAGTAGTGAACTGGGGGGTCAAGAGACCCAGTACTTC
cdr3_aa: CASSSELGGQETQYF